This record covers a single TCR beta chain. These data originate in a study of blood T cell repertoires in COVID-19. Study information: There were acute and convalescent COVID-19 samples, and they came from the United States, Italy and Spain. PBMCs, B-cell-depleted T cells, or T cells provided the cDNA or gDNA that made up the material.

Authors' methods: The assay estimated nucleated cells by amplifying reference gene primers. The assay was immunoSEQ multiplex PCR, and TCRdb's table has in-frame clones only and misses some. For V, J and clone size, that table is used; D and trimming come from the DNA. The data show around 260,000 clones, with about 87% seen just once and roughly 4% held by the top ten. The source of this sequence is a man aged 60-69 years who had recovered from COVID-19. Sequencing was done on a sample of peripheral blood.

The CDR3 DNA sequence: TGTGCCAGCTCAATACGGAGCGATCAGCCCCAGCATTTT. Residues: CASSIRSDQPQHF. The rearrangement joins TRBV2 to TRBJ1-5; D is ambiguous. Germline lookup yields CDR1 SNHLY and CDR2 FYNNEI. Trimming stripped 8 bases from V and 5 bases from J, with 13 bases between. CDR3 size: 13 residues.